This is a list of T cell receptor beta chains from one sample in a study of patients and donors after allogeneic stem cell transplantation. TCRdb itself ran the RT-PCR reads through MiXCR, one entry per CDR3 protein. Of roughly 230,000 distinct CDR3 sequences listed, approximately 14% are singletons. The sample was blood, either unsorted or a sorted T cell fraction (not recorded which). These TCRs come from a human donor who was either an allogeneic HSCT recipient or a stem cell or donor lymphocyte infusion donor (not recorded which). It is not recorded whose cells these are; they may come from a transplant donor. CDR3s include the opening cysteine and the closing phenylalanine or tryptophan. For some rows the clone size is stated as once, few or many, or as a class when expanded; others skip it.

J gene: TRBJ1-5
V gene: TRBV20-1
clone size: few
CDR3 protein: CSAWDRGQPQHF

J gene: TRBJ1-6
V gene: TRBV6-1
clone size: few
CDR3 protein: CASSVGGLNSPLHF

J gene: TRBJ2-7
V gene: TRBV7-2
clone size: -
CDR3 protein: CASSLVGDEQYF

J gene: TRBJ1-2
V gene: TRBV7-3
clone size: few
CDR3 protein: CASSRGRGPYGYTF

J gene: TRBJ2-1
V gene: TRBV5-1
clone size: few
CDR3 protein: CASSLDLLFGQFF

J gene: TRBJ1-6
V gene: TRBV12-3/TRBV12-4
clone size: few
CDR3 protein: CASSPSGRENSPLHF

J gene: TRBJ1-6
V gene: TRBV6-2/TRBV6-3
clone size: many
CDR3 protein: CASSYSAARGGGVSYNSPLHF

J gene: TRBJ2-2
V gene: TRBV6-5
clone size: -
CDR3 protein: CASSYSGATTGELFF

J gene: TRBJ2-7
V gene: TRBV7-2
clone size: many
CDR3 protein: CASSLDKYEQYF

J gene: TRBJ2-5
V gene: TRBV20-1
clone size: few
CDR3 protein: CSARTGPGETQYF

J gene: TRBJ1-5
V gene: TRBV19
clone size: few
CDR3 protein: CASTRDGKNQPQHF

J gene: TRBJ2-3
V gene: TRBV6-4
clone size: many
CDR3 protein: CASSPDRGDTQYF

J gene: TRBJ2-5
V gene: TRBV19
clone size: -
CDR3 protein: CASRSDGTSGSETQYF

J gene: TRBJ1-5
V gene: TRBV12-3/TRBV12-4
clone size: -
CDR3 protein: CASSLSQGSNQPQHF

J gene: TRBJ1-5
V gene: TRBV2
clone size: -
CDR3 protein: CASSDGTHSNQPQHF

J gene: TRBJ2-2
V gene: TRBV11-2
clone size: -
CDR3 protein: CASSLDRGPGTGELFF

J gene: TRBJ2-7
V gene: TRBV7-9
clone size: -
CDR3 protein: CASSPRSGTYEQYF

J gene: TRBJ1-5
V gene: TRBV20-1
clone size: few
CDR3 protein: CSASGTGGQPQHF

J gene: TRBJ2-7
V gene: TRBV5-1
clone size: few
CDR3 protein: CASSSNRDRGRYEQYF

J gene: TRBJ2-2
V gene: TRBV7-9
clone size: few
CDR3 protein: CASSLAQPTGELFF

J gene: TRBJ2-7
V gene: TRBV30
clone size: few
CDR3 protein: CAWTQGLAGGPFPYEQYF

J gene: TRBJ2-1
V gene: TRBV10-3
clone size: -
CDR3 protein: CAIRDREDEQFF

J gene: TRBJ1-1
V gene: TRBV29-1
clone size: -
CDR3 protein: CSVGTGGTEAFF

J gene: TRBJ2-1
V gene: TRBV5-5
clone size: few
CDR3 protein: CASKYGTSRDEQFF

J gene: TRBJ2-2
V gene: TRBV20-1
clone size: -
CDR3 protein: CSARDGQLNTGELFF

J gene: TRBJ2-1
V gene: TRBV4-1
clone size: -
CDR3 protein: CTSSQERLATKNEQFF

J gene: TRBJ1-1
V gene: TRBV30
clone size: -
CDR3 protein: CACSVQGRNTEAFF

J gene: TRBJ2-1
V gene: TRBV12-3/TRBV12-4
clone size: many
CDR3 protein: CASRSTGTAPEQFF

J gene: TRBJ2-1
V gene: TRBV20-1
clone size: few
CDR3 protein: CSAVQTSGRGDEQFF

J gene: TRBJ2-6
V gene: TRBV4-3
clone size: few
CDR3 protein: CASSQVAGGNTGANVLTF

J gene: TRBJ2-3
V gene: TRBV15
clone size: few
CDR3 protein: CATSRGADTQYF

J gene: TRBJ2-1
V gene: TRBV3-1
clone size: many
CDR3 protein: CASSPLSGKNEQFF

J gene: TRBJ2-4
V gene: TRBV5-1
clone size: many
CDR3 protein: CASRKERALKNIQYF

J gene: TRBJ1-2
V gene: TRBV11-2
clone size: few
CDR3 protein: CASSGTPNYGYTF

J gene: TRBJ2-7
V gene: TRBV24-1
clone size: -
CDR3 protein: CATWRGVFDEQYF

J gene: TRBJ1-5
V gene: TRBV19
clone size: -
CDR3 protein: CASSVGQLKGQPQHF

J gene: TRBJ1-3
V gene: TRBV18
clone size: many
CDR3 protein: CASSPKATGGTSGNTIYF

J gene: TRBJ2-4
V gene: TRBV20-1
clone size: few
CDR3 protein: CSARDAGVRNIQYF

J gene: TRBJ2-2
V gene: TRBV10-3
clone size: many
CDR3 protein: CAIGREGATGELFF

J gene: TRBJ2-7
V gene: TRBV27
clone size: -
CDR3 protein: CASRFGQGALFEQYF

J gene: TRBJ2-6
V gene: TRBV14
clone size: -
CDR3 protein: CASSLLGRAGANVLTF